A single count supports the clone carrying this T cell receptor beta chain. Its matching antigen is unknown. Germline-derived CDR1 and CDR2 are SEHNR and FQNEAQ (reference sequence). The ends were cut back, 5 bases at V and 0 bases at J, with 10 bases in the middle. The CDR3 covers 14 residues. TCRdb keeps only in-frame clones here, not all; method: immunoSEQ multiplex PCR. The data hold over 90,000 clones, with 93% observed a single time. This sample is drawn from a study of graft-versus-host responses after intestinal transplantation. Study in general: Among the recipients, transplants were multivisceral, liver-intestinal, or isolated intestinal. Recipients were all induced with anti-thymocyte globulin, then given tacrolimus and steroids for 2 to 3 years.

Study results and limitations: Recipient-marrow GvH clones were detected, some having first appeared in ileum or blood.

The chain has TRBV7-9 and TRBJ1-1; a weak D match, TRBD1 (6 bases). This sequence was found in a human donor who received an intestinal transplant. This specimen consisted of unstimulated CD8+ T cells sorted from spleen or lymph node cells, obtained before intestinal transplant. For the CDR3, the DNA is TGTGCCAGCAGCCAACAGGGAATGAACACTGAAGCTTTCTTT. Protein product: CASSQQGMNTEAFF. The full variable domain, with the rest looked up from reference TRBV7-9 and TRBJ1-1, is DTGVSQNPRHKITKRGQNVTFRCDPISEHNRLYWYRQTLGQGPEFLTYFQNEAQLEKSRLLSDRFSAERPKGSFSTLEIQRTEQGDSAMYLCASSQQGMNTEAFFGQGTRLTVV.